This is a list of T cell receptor beta chains from one sample in a study of regulatory T cells in long-lasting Graves disease. Each CDR3 protein is one row after TCRdb ran MiXCR on the multiplex PCR reads. Of around 450,000 distinct CDR3 sequences listed, approximately 16% are singletons. These same data were also listed under a study on T cells in Graves' hyperthyroidism and ophthalmopathy.

The input for sequencing was peripheral blood mononuclear cells (PBMCs), taken at new diagnosis, from a patient treated with antithyroid drugs. These receptor sequences come from a middle-aged woman with Graves disease. Both conserved end residues are part of each CDR3. D genes are given only for firm matches. Size is stated for part of the rows, as once, few or many counts, or as a class when the clone is expanded.

V gene,D gene,clone size,J gene,CDR3 DNA,CDR3 protein
TRBV11-2,NA,many,TRBJ2-1,TGTGCCAGCAGCTTCGTCCAGCGAAGAGGGAATGAGCAGTTCTTC,CASSFVQRRGNEQFF
TRBV29-1,TRBD1,few,TRBJ1-1,TGCAGCGTGGAGGGACAGGATAGGAAAGCTTTCTTT,CSVEGQDRKAFF
TRBV5-1,TRBD2,many,TRBJ2-2,TGCGCCAGCAGCGTTAGCGGGAGGGCCGCGACCGGGGAGCTGTTTTTT,CASSVSGRAATGELFF
TRBV12-3/TRBV12-4,NA,many,TRBJ2-1,TGTGCCAGCAGTCCCTCGACTAGTCCTGAGCAGTTCTTC,CASSPSTSPEQFF
TRBV14,TRBD2,many,TRBJ2-1,TGTGCCAGCAGCCAAGATAGCCTAGCGGGAAGGTATGAGCAGTTCTTC,CASSQDSLAGRYEQFF
TRBV4-2,TRBD1,few,TRBJ2-7,TGTGCCACTACAAGGCCGGGACAGGGGGGGGGGGAGCAGTACTTC,CATTRPGQGGGEQYF
TRBV11-2,TRBD1,many,TRBJ1-6,TGTGCCAGCAGCTTGGGGGAAACCGGGACAGGGGTATCACCCCTCCACTTT,CASSLGETGTGVSPLHF
TRBV20-1,NA,many,TRBJ1-1,TGCAGTGCTGAAAGCCGGGACTTTGAAGCTTTCTTT,CSAESRDFEAFF
TRBV28,NA,many,TRBJ1-3,TGTGCCAGCAGTTTAAGCTCAGCGATCTCTGGAAACACCATATATTTT,CASSLSSAISGNTIYF
TRBV27,NA,many,TRBJ1-5,TGTGCCAGCAGCGGATTTGGACAGAAACATCAGCCCCAGCATTTT,CASSGFGQKHQPQHF
TRBV6-1,TRBD1,NA,TRBJ1-2,TGTGCCAGCAGTCGCTGGACAGGGATTTACTATGGCTACACCTTC,CASSRWTGIYYGYTF
TRBV28,TRBD1,many,TRBJ1-2,TGTGCCAGCAGTTTCAGGGACAGGGCGCCGAGGGAAGGCTACACCTTC,CASSFRDRAPREGYTF
TRBV30,NA,many,TRBJ1-5,TGTGCCTGGAGCCCAGACGACCATCAGCCCCAGCATTTT,CAWSPDDHQPQHF
TRBV27,NA,many,TRBJ1-1,TGTGCCAGCTCTGGACAGTCGAACACTGAAGCTTTCTTT,CASSGQSNTEAFF
TRBV28,TRBD2,many,TRBJ2-5,TGTGCCAGCAGTTCGGTATCGGGGACTAGCGGGAGGTCACAAGAGACCCAGTACTTC,CASSSVSGTSGRSQETQYF
TRBV11-2,TRBD1,NA,TRBJ2-7,TGTGCCAGCAGCCCTTCGACAGGGGGAGGGGACTACGAGCAGTACTTC,CASSPSTGGGDYEQYF
TRBV19,TRBD1,few,TRBJ1-2,TGTGCCAGTAGTATAGGTCGGCAGGCAGGGGGCTTCTTCGGCTACACCTTC,CASSIGRQAGGFFGYTF
TRBV12-3/TRBV12-4,NA,many,TRBJ1-2,TGTGCCAGCATGTCCCTCGCAACACGGGGGACAAACTATGGCTACACCTTC,CASMSLATRGTNYGYTF
TRBV12-3/TRBV12-4,TRBD2,many,TRBJ2-7,TGTGCCAGCAGTCCAGGGACTAGCGGGAGCGTCTCCTACGAGCAGTACTTC,CASSPGTSGSVSYEQYF
TRBV28,TRBD1,many,TRBJ2-3,TGTGCCAGCAGCCCTGGGACAGGGCTGGGCACAGATACGCAGTATTTT,CASSPGTGLGTDTQYF
TRBV6-1,TRBD1,many,TRBJ2-7,TGTGCCAGCACGAATTCGCGGACAGGAACCTACGAGCAGTACTTC,CASTNSRTGTYEQYF
TRBV2,NA,NA,TRBJ2-7,TGTGCCAGCAGTAGAATAGAGCGGCCCTTAACCTACGAGCAGTACTTC,CASSRIERPLTYEQYF
TRBV12-3/TRBV12-4,TRBD2,many,TRBJ2-3,TGTGCCAGCAGCTCCGGACTAGCCCCTACCTCCACAGATACGCAGTATTTT,CASSSGLAPTSTDTQYF
TRBV10-3,NA,NA,TRBJ1-2,TGTGCCATCAGTGTTGGGGGGCTAGATGGCTACACCTTC,CAISVGGLDGYTF
TRBV2,NA,once,TRBJ1-1,TGTGCCAGCAGTCGATTCAGGGGAAATATGAACACTGAAGCTTTCTTT,CASSRFRGNMNTEAFF
TRBV7-9,TRBD2,few,TRBJ2-2,TGTGCCAGCAGCCCGCACCGCGGGCTAGCGGGAGGCCCACGAGGGGAGCTGTTTTTT,CASSPHRGLAGGPRGELFF
TRBV3-1,NA,NA,TRBJ2-1,TGTGCCAGCAGCCAAGTTGGCGTAAGTATTCTCGACGACTCCTACAATGAGCAGTTCTTC,CASSQVGVSILDDSYNEQFF
TRBV2,NA,few,TRBJ2-7,TGTGCCAGCAGCACTGAAGACGAGCAGTACTTC,CASSTEDEQYF
TRBV27,NA,NA,TRBJ1-1,TGTGCCAGCAGGAGGATTCCCGGGAACACTGAAGCTTTCTTT,CASRRIPGNTEAFF
TRBV7-9,NA,many,TRBJ2-7,TGTGCCAGCAGCTTAGGCTTGTCGAGCTCCTACGAGCAGTACTTC,CASSLGLSSSYEQYF
TRBV2,NA,NA,TRBJ2-5,TGTGCCAGCAGTGAAGAGTGGGGAGAGACCCAGTACTTC,CASSEEWGETQYF
TRBV28,TRBD1,many,TRBJ2-1,TGTGCCAGCAGGGGACAGGGTACGGCCTACAATGAGCAGTTCTTC,CASRGQGTAYNEQFF
TRBV29-1,NA,few,TRBJ1-2,TGCAGCGTTGAGGGCAGATATGGCTACACCTTC,CSVEGRYGYTF
TRBV9,NA,NA,TRBJ2-1,TGTGCCAGCAGCGTAGGAAGCGGAGGGGGGGATGAGCAGTTCTTC,CASSVGSGGGDEQFF
TRBV2,NA,many,TRBJ2-6,TGTGCCAGCAGTAACCTTGGACCTGGATCTGGGGCCAACGTCCTGACTTTC,CASSNLGPGSGANVLTF
TRBV11-1,NA,many,TRBJ2-3,TGTGCCAGCAGCTTGGAATACGCAGATACGCAGTATTTT,CASSLEYADTQYF
TRBV24-1,NA,many,TRBJ2-2,TGTGCCACCAGATCCTTACAGACCGGGGAGCTGTTTTTT,CATRSLQTGELFF
TRBV5-5,NA,many,TRBJ2-5,TGTGCCAGCAGCTTGGAATCGGAGACCCAGTACTTC,CASSLESETQYF
TRBV13,TRBD1,NA,TRBJ2-1,TGTGCCAGCAGCTTAGGTGACAGGGAGATCTACAATGAGCAGTTCTTC,CASSLGDREIYNEQFF
TRBV2,TRBD2,NA,TRBJ2-6,TGTGCCAGCAGTGCGGGGGTAGCGGGAGGAGGCACTGGGGCCAACGTCCTGGCTTTC,CASSAGVAGGGTGANVLAF
TRBV5-5,TRBD1,few,TRBJ2-7,TGTGCCAGCAGAGACTGGACAGGGTGGTACGAGCAGTACTTC,CASRDWTGWYEQYF
TRBV7-2,NA,NA,TRBJ2-1,TGTGCCAGCAGCATCGAGCGGGCCCCCTACAATGAGCAGTTCTTC,CASSIERAPYNEQFF
TRBV28,TRBD2,many,TRBJ2-1,TGTGCCAGCAACAGACTAGCGGGAGGGCCTCACAATGAGCAGTTCTTC,CASNRLAGGPHNEQFF
TRBV12-3/TRBV12-4,NA,many,TRBJ2-3,TGTGCCAGCAGTCCCCTGAGTGATACGCAGTATTTT,CASSPLSDTQYF
TRBV6-1,NA,once,TRBJ2-7,TGTGCCAGCACTACCGGGACTTTGAGCTCCTACGAGCGGTACTTC,CASTTGTLSSYERYF
TRBV2,NA,NA,TRBJ1-5,TGTGCCAGCAGAATCGGGACATTTAATAGCAATCAGCCCCAGCATTTT,CASRIGTFNSNQPQHF
TRBV5-1,TRBD1,NA,TRBJ1-1,TGCGCCAGCAGCGGGGGACAGGGACTAGTGGACACTGAAGCTTTCTTT,CASSGGQGLVDTEAFF
TRBV7-9,NA,NA,TRBJ2-5,TGTGCCAGCAGCCCGGGACTCCTGCCGAGGAACCAAGAGACCCAGTACTTC,CASSPGLLPRNQETQYF
TRBV20-1,TRBD1,NA,TRBJ2-7,TGCAGTGCTAAGCGACAGGGGGCAAGGGAGCAGTACTTC,CSAKRQGAREQYF
TRBV3-1,TRBD2,many,TRBJ2-5,TGTGCCAGCAGCCAATATATAGCGGGAGCCACTGGGACGACCCAGTACTTC,CASSQYIAGATGTTQYF
TRBV28,NA,NA,TRBJ2-4,TGTGCCAGCAGTCGCCCGACCGTAGCCAAAAACATTCAGTACTTC,CASSRPTVAKNIQYF
TRBV19,NA,many,TRBJ2-7,TGTGCCAGTAGAGGGGGGCAGGGGGGATCCTACGAGCAGTACTTC,CASRGGQGGSYEQYF
TRBV13,NA,many,TRBJ1-2,TGTGCCAGCAGCTCCTTGGGGGCAGCGGGCCTTAACTATGGCTACACCTTC,CASSSLGAAGLNYGYTF
TRBV5-1,TRBD1,many,TRBJ2-1,TGCGCCAGCAGCCTGGACAGGGGGGGGATCAAAGAGCAGTTCTTC,CASSLDRGGIKEQFF
TRBV12-3/TRBV12-4,NA,many,TRBJ2-7,TGTGCCAGCACCTTGGGCTACGAGCAGTACTTC,CASTLGYEQYF
TRBV19,TRBD1,many,TRBJ1-1,TGTGCCAGTAGTACAGGGGGAATGGCCAACGCTGAAGCTTTCTTT,CASSTGGMANAEAFF
TRBV19,NA,once,TRBJ1-1,TGTGCCAGTAGTATCAGGGTCGGTGAAGCTTTCTTT,CASSIRVGEAFF
TRBV18,TRBD1,few,TRBJ1-2,TGTGCCAGCTCACCTGGGACAGGGGAACGGTTTGGCTACACCTTC,CASSPGTGERFGYTF